This entry concerns a single T cell receptor beta chain. Germline trimming cut 4 bases from V and 6 bases from J; bases unmatched to any gene: 4. Per the germline V gene, CDR1 is MNHEY and CDR2 is SMNVEV (reference sequence). CDR3 length equals 13 residues. This sample is drawn from a study of blood T cell repertoires in COVID-19. In the authors' methods: Estimation of nucleated cell counts relied on the amplification of reference gene primers. TCRdb's copy holds only in-frame clones and misses some; the assay was immunoSEQ multiplex PCR. V and J calls and clone size are copied from that table; D and trimming were computed from the DNA. The data show 100,000 to 150,000 clones, around 86% seen once.

Source material: peripheral blood. V usage is TRBV27 and J usage is TRBJ1-2; 8 nucleotides match TRBD1. This clonotype was sampled from a woman older than 75 with acute or convalescent COVID-19. CDR3 coding DNA: TGTGCCAGCAGTTGGACAGGGACTGATGGCTACACCTTC. Protein product: CASSWTGTDGYTF.